The 10 T cell receptor beta chains below come from one sample, sequenced in a study of T cell changes during pregnancy in multiple sclerosis. The method was immunoSEQ multiplex PCR; TCRdb's version includes in-frame clones alone and lacks a portion of them. Among about 64,000 clones listed, about 96% were seen once. The sample in question was CD8+ T cells from peripheral blood mononuclear cells, obtained after pregnancy. The receptors derive from a female donor with multiple sclerosis, enrolled in a pregnancy study.

This chain uses TRBV5-1 with TRBJ2-7; TRBD1 might be the D (7 bases). The CDR3 has 15 amino acids. Germline V gene lookup returns CDR1 SGHRS and CDR2 YFSETQ. V was trimmed by 0 bases and J by 6 bases, leaving 16 bases between them. The CDR3: CASSLAEGAEAEQYF. CDR3 nucleotide sequence: TGCGCCAGCAGCTTGGCGGAGGGGGCAGAAGCCGAGCAGTACTTC.

This clone was seen a single time. This sequence joins TRBV9 and TRBJ1-3; 7 bases match TRBD1. Germline V gene data show CDR1 as SGDLS and CDR2 as YYNGEE. Losses at the gene ends were 4 bases for V and 1 base for J; bases not matched to a gene: 5. The CDR3 is 15 amino acids. The CDR3 DNA is TGTGCCAGCAGCCCAGGGGGTTTTTCTGGAAACACCATATATTTT. Protein: CASSPGGFSGNTIYF.

CDR3 nucleotide sequence: TGTGCCAGCAGCTTAACGGTGGGACTAGCCGGGGAGCTGTTTTTT. Translated, it gives CASSLTVGLAGELFF. The genes are TRBV7-6 and TRBJ2-2; 8 nucleotides match TRBD2. Germline V gene lookup returns CDR1 SGHVS and CDR2 FNYEAQ. V gave up 2 bases and J gave up 6 bases; unmatched junction bases: 5. CDR3 length equals 15 residues.

This sequence joins TRBV27 and TRBJ2-1; D not resolved. The V gene lost 6 bases and the J gene lost 0 bases, with 6 bases spanning the gap. The CDR3 consists of 13 residues. CDR1 and CDR2 from the germline V gene are MNHEY and SMNVEV (reference sequence). For the CDR3, the DNA is TGTGCCAGCAGGTTCAGCTCCTACAATGAGCAGTTCTTC. Translating it yields CASRFSSYNEQFF.

The V and J genes are TRBV29-1 and TRBJ1-1; 11 bases are a match to TRBD1. Looked up from germline, CDR1 is SQVTM and CDR2 is ANQGSEA. The CDR3 is made up of 14 amino acids. V lost 7 bases, J lost 0 bases, and 4 bases stayed unmatched. CDR3 sequence: CSAWTGGMNTEAFF. The CDR3 DNA sequence: TGCAGCGCTTGGACAGGGGGCATGAACACTGAAGCTTTCTTT.

V usage is TRBV4-1 and J usage is TRBJ1-1, with 10 bases aligning to TRBD1. Trimming took 1 base from V and 4 from J; bases not matched to a gene: 6. Germline V gene data show CDR1 as MGHRA and CDR2 as YSYEKL. This CDR3 spans 16 amino acids. CDR3: CASSQGTGGSSTEAFF. As DNA, the CDR3 is TGCGCCAGCAGCCAAGGGACAGGGGGATCGAGCACTGAAGCTTTCTTT.

CDR3 sequence: CASSHSGGPELNTEAFF. CDR3 coding DNA: TGCGCCAGCAGCCATTCAGGGGGCCCGGAATTGAACACTGAAGCTTTCTTT. The chain carries TRBV4-1 and TRBJ1-1; TRBD1 matches 8 bases. V lost 3 bases, J lost 0 bases, and 9 bases stayed unmatched. Germline values: CDR1 MGHRA, CDR2 YSYEKL. This CDR3 is built from 17 residues.

The CDR3 bases are TGTGCCAGTAGTGCAGGGACAGGGTGGAACTATGGCTACACCTTC. It is translated as CASSAGTGWNYGYTF. The chain employs TRBV19 and TRBJ1-2; TRBD1 agrees at 9 bases. V shed 5 bases and J 2 bases; nucleotides not matched to a gene: 6. The CDR3 is 15 residues long. Germline CDR1 and CDR2: LNHDA and SQIVND (reference sequence). The full variable domain, completed using reference TRBV19 and TRBJ1-2, is DGGITQSPKYLFRKEGQNVTLSCEQNLNHDAMYWYRQDPGQGLRLIYYSQIVNDFQKGDIAEGYSVSREKKESFPLTVTSAQKNPTAFYLCASSAGTGWNYGYTFGSGTRLTVV.

The chain employs TRBV28 and TRBJ2-1, with 14 bases identical to TRBD2. CDR3 length equals 17 residues. Trimming took 5 bases from V and 8 from J; bases not matched to a gene: 11. The germline V gene encodes CDR1 MDHEN and CDR2 SYDVKM. CDR3 nucleotide sequence: TGTGCCAGCAGTCATTTCCCGGGACTAGCGGGAGTGTATGAGCAGTTCTTC. This codes for CASSHFPGLAGVYEQFF. The full variable domain, completed using reference TRBV28 and TRBJ2-1, is DVKVTQSSRYLVKRTGEKVFLECVQDMDHENMFWYRQDPGLGLRLIYFSYDVKMKEKGDIPEGYSVSREKKERFSLILESASTNQTSMYLCASSHFPGLAGVYEQFFGPGTRLTVL.

The chain employs TRBV28 and TRBJ1-1, with unresolved D. This CDR3 spans 12 amino acids. Trimming pared 3 bases from V and 4 bases from J, leaving 6 bases between. Germline loops: CDR1 MDHEN, CDR2 SYDVKM. Here the CDR3 DNA reads TGTGCCAGCAGTTTCGGGTCCACTGAAGCTTTCTTT. This gives the protein CASSFGSTEAFF.